The clone carrying this T cell receptor beta chain has just a few counts. These data belong to a study of blood T cell repertoires in COVID-19. Overall study: PBMCs, B-cell-depleted T cells, or T cells were the source of the cDNA or gDNA that made up the material.

Trimming cost V 0 bases and J 1 base; bases outside gene matches: 4. The CDR3 is 16 amino acids. Germline CDR1 reads SEHNR; CDR2 reads FQNEAQ (reference sequence). In the original workflow: Nucleated cell number was recorded as an estimate derived from reference gene primer amplification. Measured with immunoSEQ multiplex PCR; TCRdb has only the in-frame clones, and not every one. D and trimming come from the DNA, and the V and J calls and clone size come from that table. Among some 190,000 clones listed, approximately 90% were seen once. The TCR originated in a human donor in a cohort sampled during active COVID-19. The rearrangement joins TRBV7-9 to TRBJ2-5; 8 nucleotides agree with TRBD2. Sequenced input: peripheral blood. CDR3 in DNA: TGTGCCAGCAGCTTAGCAGGCGGGAGGTTCCAAGAGACCCAGTACTTC. It yields the protein CASSLAGGRFQETQYF.